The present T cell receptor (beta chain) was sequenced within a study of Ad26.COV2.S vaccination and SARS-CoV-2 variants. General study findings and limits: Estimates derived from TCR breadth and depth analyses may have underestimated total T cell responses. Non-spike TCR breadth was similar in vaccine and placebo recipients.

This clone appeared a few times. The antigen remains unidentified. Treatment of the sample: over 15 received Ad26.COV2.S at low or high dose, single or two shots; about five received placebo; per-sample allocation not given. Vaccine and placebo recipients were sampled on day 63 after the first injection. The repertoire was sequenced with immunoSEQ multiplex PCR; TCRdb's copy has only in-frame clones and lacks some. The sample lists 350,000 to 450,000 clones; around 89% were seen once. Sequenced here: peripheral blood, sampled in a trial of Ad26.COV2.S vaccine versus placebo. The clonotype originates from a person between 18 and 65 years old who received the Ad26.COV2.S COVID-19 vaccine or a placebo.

Written as DNA, the CDR3 is TGCGCCAGCAGCAGGGACAGGGAAGGCTCACCCCTCCACTTT. As protein: CASSRDREGSPLHF. The rearrangement uses TRBV4-3 and TRBJ1-6; TRBD1 matches at 9 bases. V trimming: 5 bases; J trimming: 10 bases; junction bases outside the gene matches: 6. The CDR3 runs to 14 residues. Germline CDR1 and CDR2: LGHNA and YSLEER.